This record looks at one TCR beta chain sequence and its context. Its matching antigen is unknown. The CDR3 runs 12 residues. The ends were cut back, 2 bases at V and 5 bases at J, with 6 bases in the middle. The germline gives CDR1 MDHEN, CDR2 SYDVKM. This sample was taken from a study of cytomegalovirus exposure and HLA in healthy donors. Study results and limitations: The authors enumerated some 160 TCR beta chains as linked to cytomegalovirus.

The table came from immunoSEQ multiplex PCR; TCRdb's copy has only in-frame clones and leaves some out. The data contain 120,000 or so clones, roughly nine tenths of them seen just once; the ten biggest clones take up around 1.1%. Sequencing input: PBMCs. This chain connects TRBV28 to TRBJ1-2; D remains unclear. This receptor was obtained from a young woman in good health and CMV-seronegative. Written as DNA, the CDR3 is TGTGCCAGCAGTTTACGAGATTATGGCTACACCTTC. Protein: CASSLRDYGYTF.